The sequence of this TCR beta chain was determined in a study of shared clonotypes between healthy human individuals (dated by TCRdb to 2018 to 2020). About the study as a whole: The cohort comprised a couple of women and a few men aged 18 to 49 years. For each donor, CD4 naive and CD4 memory were each given three plates, CD8 naive was given two plates, and CD8 memory was given one plate. Per donor, leukapheresis produced somewhere between about 0.9 and 10 billion PBMCs. To increase sequencing depth and limit assay-specific biases, different laboratories used diverse techniques to prepare libraries and sequence TCR repertoires. Blood TCR repertoires of roughly five healthy adults were deeply sequenced to estimate repertoire size and the extent of clonotype sharing between individuals.

Using the deep immunoSEQ assay, multiplex PCR amplified TCR CDR3 regions from genomic DNA. For each cell subset, the extracted genomic DNA was distributed evenly across all wells of several immunoSEQ 96-well plates, and each plate served as one replicate. For sorted subsets, each replicate PCR was loaded with 200 ng genomic DNA, equivalent to some 27,000 T cell genomes. Purified libraries were measured with a Qubit 3.0 fluorometer, size-checked on a Bioanalyzer 2100, and measured again with the KAPA Library Quantification kit. Every immunoSEQ 96-well plate was sequenced on a dedicated single-read 150-cycle Illumina NextSeq 550 flow cell. The paper's processing steps were these. Because the immunoSEQ output held only junctional sequences and lacked quality scores, the filtering could not match the filtering applied to full-length reads. Sequences were annotated with PyIR, a Python wrapper for IgBLAST v1.9, and V/J genes and CDR3 were assigned using IMGT germline references. Reads were filtered out if the reads had weak V/J assignments (E-value above 1e-6), no CDR3, stop codons, out-of-frame junctions, or ambiguous translated residues. A V3J clonotype was defined by an identical inferred V gene, J gene, and CDR3 amino acid sequence. Percentage overlap between repertoires was calculated by dividing the number of shared unique clonotypes by the size of the smaller repertoire. Richness of each repertoire was evaluated using RTK rarefaction, the Chao1 estimator, and Recon v2.1 estimates of unobserved clonotypes. OLGA was used to compute generation probabilities for all TCRbeta clonotypes that the gDNA method yielded from a few donors. TCRdb mirrors the immuneACCESS table, restricted to in-frame sequences. Some clones are absent from its copies; in checked studies, under half trace to an unresolved V gene, and the reason for the others is unknown. That table gives V, J and clone size, and the DNA gave D and trimming. This sample gives about 2.1 million clones in total; 90% to 95% of them show up just once. The ten largest clones take up approximately 1.7% of the sample.

In the germline V gene (reference sequence), CDR1 corresponds to MNHEY and CDR2 to SMNVEV. After removal of 4 bases from V and 8 bases from J, the junction retains 4 bases not matched to a gene. From the cysteine through the phenylalanine, the CDR3 covers 13 amino acids. Left in the record is the CDR3 DNA by itself, 39 bases read in frame from the first base. For the CD8 naive samples, CD45RO-negative cells were positively selected for CCR7, yielding a CD45RA+CCR7+ population from which TemRA cells were excluded. Healthy HIV-negative adults with no recently reported acute infections or vaccinations were included as donors. Only Caucasian adults living in Nashville, Tennessee, USA were represented among the donors. Blood was obtained by leukapheresis, after which PBMCs were separated by Ficoll-Histopaque density gradient centrifugation and cryopreserved in liquid nitrogen vapor phase. Analytical flow cytometry was used to check the purity and quantity of each magnetically sorted T cell population. Genomic DNA was isolated from every sorted fraction and measured by UV absorbance on a Nanodrop 2000c.

The research as a whole found: When a handful of donors were compared, the shared fraction of clonotypes was around 5% for naive CD4, over 3% for naive CD8, roughly 2.3% for memory CD4, and less than 0.5% for memory CD8. Pairwise subsampling indicated that sequencing depth was expected to affect the degree of clonotype sharing among donors. The genetic and exposure-history diversity represented was limited by the small number of donors. Estimated clonotype richness was generally larger for naive than for memory subsets. Clonotypes shared by all four sorted-subset donors showed higher generation probabilities than non-shared clonotypes. Even with the large sequencing depth, rarefaction of the sorted-subset datasets indicated that sequencing was incomplete. Sampling was restricted to blood, and TCR repertoires in tissue are likely to differ from TCR repertoires in blood.

Note on this clone: The specificity of this receptor is unknown. No base qualities exist here, and no much larger clone lies one base off it.

In this chain, TRBV27 is recombined with TRBJ2-1, and 8 bases in between align with TRBD2. The TCR originated in a man in his late teens or twenties in good health. Some clones in this sample may be carry-over from other donors' samples. Sequenced input: naive CD8+ T cells from PBMCs. Explained via the paper, the cell subset or site label denotes: CD45RA+CCR7+. The CDR3 loop reads CASSWGTSYEQFF. Read as DNA, the sequence is TGTGCCAGCAGTTGGGGGACTAGTTATGAGCAGTTCTTC.